This TCR beta chain appears in the sequencing data of a study of PD-L1 blockade in urothelial cancer. About the study: T cells were recovered from blood samples at a median of around 140,000.

V was shortened by 4 bases and J by 4 bases, with 8 bases between the two germline ends. This CDR3 contains 13 residues. Germline V gene data show CDR1 as SGDLS and CDR2 as YYNGEE. Data came from immunoSEQ multiplex PCR; TCRdb stores just in-frame clones and leaves some out. The data contain 48,000 or so clones, approximately 80% of them singletons. This clone was recorded at least ten times. Time point noted: peripheral blood 6 weeks after treatment start. Each patient gave between 1 and 8 samples, pretreatment and on-treatment. This chain uses TRBV9 with TRBJ2-2; no clear D gene. Sequences were derived from PBMCs, sampled around atezolizumab (anti-PD-L1) treatment. The TCR sequence derives from a man aged 70-80 years with urothelial cancer. This chain's CDR3 is CASSPGPTGELFF. The CDR3 nucleotides read TGTGCCAGCAGCCCTGGGCCCACCGGGGAGCTGTTTTTT.